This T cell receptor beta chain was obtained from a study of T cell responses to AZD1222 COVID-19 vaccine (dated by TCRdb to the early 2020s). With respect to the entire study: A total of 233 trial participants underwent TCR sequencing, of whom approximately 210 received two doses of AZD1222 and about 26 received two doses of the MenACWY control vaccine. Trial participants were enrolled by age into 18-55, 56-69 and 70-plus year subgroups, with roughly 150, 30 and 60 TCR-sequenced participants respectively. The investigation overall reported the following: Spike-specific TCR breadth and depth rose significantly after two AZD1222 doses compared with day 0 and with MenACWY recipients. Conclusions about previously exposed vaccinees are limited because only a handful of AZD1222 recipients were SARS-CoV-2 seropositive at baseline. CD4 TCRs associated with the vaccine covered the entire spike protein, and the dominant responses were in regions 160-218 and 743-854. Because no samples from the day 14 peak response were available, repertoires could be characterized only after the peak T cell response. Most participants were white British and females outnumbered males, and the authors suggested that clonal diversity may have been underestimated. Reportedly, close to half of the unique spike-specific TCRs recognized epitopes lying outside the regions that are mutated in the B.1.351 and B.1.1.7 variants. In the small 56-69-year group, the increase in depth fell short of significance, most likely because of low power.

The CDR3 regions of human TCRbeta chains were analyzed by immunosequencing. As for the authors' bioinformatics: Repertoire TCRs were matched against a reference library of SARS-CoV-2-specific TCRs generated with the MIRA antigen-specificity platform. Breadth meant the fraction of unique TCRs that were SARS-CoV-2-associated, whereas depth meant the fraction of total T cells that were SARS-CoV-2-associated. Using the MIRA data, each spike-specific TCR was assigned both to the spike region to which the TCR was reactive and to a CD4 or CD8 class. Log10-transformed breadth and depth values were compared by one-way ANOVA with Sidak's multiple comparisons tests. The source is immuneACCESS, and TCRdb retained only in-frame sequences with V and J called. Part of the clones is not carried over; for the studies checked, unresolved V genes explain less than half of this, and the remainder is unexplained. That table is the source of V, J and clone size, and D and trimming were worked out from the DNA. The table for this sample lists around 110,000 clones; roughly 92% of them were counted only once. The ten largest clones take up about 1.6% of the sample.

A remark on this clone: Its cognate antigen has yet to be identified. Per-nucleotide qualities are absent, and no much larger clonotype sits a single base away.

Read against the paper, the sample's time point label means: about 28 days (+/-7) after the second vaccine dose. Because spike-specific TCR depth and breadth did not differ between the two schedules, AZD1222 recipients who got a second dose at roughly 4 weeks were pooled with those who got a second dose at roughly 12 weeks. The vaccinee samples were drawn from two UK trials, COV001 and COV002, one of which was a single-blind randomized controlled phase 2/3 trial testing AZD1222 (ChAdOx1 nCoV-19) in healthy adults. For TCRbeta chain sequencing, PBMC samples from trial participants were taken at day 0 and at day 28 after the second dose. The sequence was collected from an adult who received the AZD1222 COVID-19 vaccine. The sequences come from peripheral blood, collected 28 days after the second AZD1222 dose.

CDR3 protein: CASESGRTGTGMGNQPQHF. DNA sequence: TGTGCCAGCGAGAGCGGGCGCACCGGGACAGGGATGGGGAATCAGCCCCAGCATTTT. The rearrangement combines TRBV27 with TRBJ1-5; 9 junctional bases match TRBD1. CDR1 and CDR2, per the germline V gene (reference sequence), are MNHEY and SMNVEV. The cysteine opens and the phenylalanine closes a CDR3 of 19 amino acids. The entry retains the CDR3 DNA only, 57 bases that are in frame from base 1. V and J are trimmed by 8 bases and 4 bases, and the gene matches miss 21 bases of the junction.